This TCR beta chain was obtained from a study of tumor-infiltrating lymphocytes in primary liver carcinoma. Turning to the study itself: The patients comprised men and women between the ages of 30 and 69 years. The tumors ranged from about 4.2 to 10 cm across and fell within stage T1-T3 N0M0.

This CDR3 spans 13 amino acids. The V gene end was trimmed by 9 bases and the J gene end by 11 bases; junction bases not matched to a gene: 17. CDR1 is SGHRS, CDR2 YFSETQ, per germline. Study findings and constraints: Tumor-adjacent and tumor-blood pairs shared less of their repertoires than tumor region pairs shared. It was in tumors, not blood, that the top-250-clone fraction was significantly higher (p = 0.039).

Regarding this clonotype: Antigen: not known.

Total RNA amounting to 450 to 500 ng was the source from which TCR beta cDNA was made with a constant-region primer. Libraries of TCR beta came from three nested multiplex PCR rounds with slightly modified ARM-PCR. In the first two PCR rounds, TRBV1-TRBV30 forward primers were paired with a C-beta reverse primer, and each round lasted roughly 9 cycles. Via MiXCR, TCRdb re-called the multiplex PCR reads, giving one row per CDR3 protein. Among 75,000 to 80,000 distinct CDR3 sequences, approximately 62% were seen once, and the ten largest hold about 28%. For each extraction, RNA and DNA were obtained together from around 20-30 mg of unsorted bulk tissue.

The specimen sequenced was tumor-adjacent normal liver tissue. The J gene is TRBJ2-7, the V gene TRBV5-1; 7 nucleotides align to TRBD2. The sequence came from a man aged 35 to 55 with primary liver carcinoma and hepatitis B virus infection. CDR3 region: CANSIQWEGREYF. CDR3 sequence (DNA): TGCGCCAACAGTATCCAATGGGAGGGCCGGGAGTACTTC.